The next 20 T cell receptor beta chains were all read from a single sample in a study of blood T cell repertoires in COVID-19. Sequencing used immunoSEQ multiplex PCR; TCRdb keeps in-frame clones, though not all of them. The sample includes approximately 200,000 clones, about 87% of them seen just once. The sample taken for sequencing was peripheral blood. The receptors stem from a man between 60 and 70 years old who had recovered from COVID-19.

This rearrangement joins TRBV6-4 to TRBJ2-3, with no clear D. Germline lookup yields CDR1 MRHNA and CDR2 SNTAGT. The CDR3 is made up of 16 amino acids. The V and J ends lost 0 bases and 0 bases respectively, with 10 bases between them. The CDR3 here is CASSDSPGSSTDTQYF. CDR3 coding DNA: TGTGCCAGCAGTGACTCTCCAGGTTCGAGCACAGATACGCAGTATTTT.

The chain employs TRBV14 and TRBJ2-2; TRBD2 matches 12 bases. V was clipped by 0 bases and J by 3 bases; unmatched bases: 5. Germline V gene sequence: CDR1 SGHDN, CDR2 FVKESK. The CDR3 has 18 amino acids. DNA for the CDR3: TGTGCCAGCAGCCAAGATTGGACTAGCGGGACGGACACCGGGGAGCTGTTTTTT. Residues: CASSQDWTSGTDTGELFF.

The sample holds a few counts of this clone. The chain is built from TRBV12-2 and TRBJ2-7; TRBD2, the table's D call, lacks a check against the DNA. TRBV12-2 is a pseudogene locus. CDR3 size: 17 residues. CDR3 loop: CASRRISRGGSSYEQYF. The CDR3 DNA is TGTGCAAGTCGCCGCATCTCGCGGGGCGGTAGCTCCTACGAGCAGTACTTC.

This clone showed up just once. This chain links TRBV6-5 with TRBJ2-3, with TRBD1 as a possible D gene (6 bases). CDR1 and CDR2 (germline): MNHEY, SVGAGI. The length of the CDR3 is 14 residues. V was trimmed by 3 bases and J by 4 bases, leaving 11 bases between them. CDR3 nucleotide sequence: TGTGCCAGCAGTTATCAGGGGCGAGCAGATACGCAGTATTTT. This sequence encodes CASSYQGRADTQYF.

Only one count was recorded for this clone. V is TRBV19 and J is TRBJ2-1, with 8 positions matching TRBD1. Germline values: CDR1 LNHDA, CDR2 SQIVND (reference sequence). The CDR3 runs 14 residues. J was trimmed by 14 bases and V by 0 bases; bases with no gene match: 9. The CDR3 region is CASSIDAIGQGEFF. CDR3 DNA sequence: TGTGCCAGTAGTATAGATGCCATCGGACAGGGAGAGTTCTTC.

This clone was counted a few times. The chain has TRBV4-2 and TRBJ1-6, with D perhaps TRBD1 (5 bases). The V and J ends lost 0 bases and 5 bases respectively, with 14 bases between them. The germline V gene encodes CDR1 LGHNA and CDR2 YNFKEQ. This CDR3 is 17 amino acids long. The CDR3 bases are TGTGCCAGCAGCCAAGATCCCCAGGGTTCTAATAATTCACCCCTCCACTTT. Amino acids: CASSQDPQGSNNSPLHF.

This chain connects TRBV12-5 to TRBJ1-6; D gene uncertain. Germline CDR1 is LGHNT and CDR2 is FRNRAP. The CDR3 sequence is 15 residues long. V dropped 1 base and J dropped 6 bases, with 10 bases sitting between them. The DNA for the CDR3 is TGTGCTAGTGGTTTGGGGAGTACTGTTAATTCACCCCTCCACTTT. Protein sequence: CASGLGSTVNSPLHF.

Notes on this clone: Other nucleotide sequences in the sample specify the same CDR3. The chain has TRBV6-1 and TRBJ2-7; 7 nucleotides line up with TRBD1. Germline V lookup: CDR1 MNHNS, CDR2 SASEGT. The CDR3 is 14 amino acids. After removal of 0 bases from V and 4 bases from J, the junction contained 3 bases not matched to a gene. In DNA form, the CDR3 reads TGTGCCAGCAGTGAAGCCGGGACAGAATACGAGCAGTACTTC. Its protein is CASSEAGTEYEQYF.

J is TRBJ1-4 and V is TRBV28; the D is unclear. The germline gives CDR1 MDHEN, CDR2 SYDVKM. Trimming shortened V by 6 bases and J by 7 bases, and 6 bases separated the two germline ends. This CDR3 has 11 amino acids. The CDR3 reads CASRGGEKLFF. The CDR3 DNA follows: TGTGCCAGCAGGGGAGGTGAAAAACTGTTTTTT.

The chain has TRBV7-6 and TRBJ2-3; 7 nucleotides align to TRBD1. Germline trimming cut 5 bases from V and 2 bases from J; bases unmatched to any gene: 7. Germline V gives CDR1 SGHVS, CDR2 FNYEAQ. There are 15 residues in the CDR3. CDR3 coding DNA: TGTGCCAGCAGCCTTGGACAGGCCTTCACAGATACGCAGTATTTT. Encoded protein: CASSLGQAFTDTQYF.

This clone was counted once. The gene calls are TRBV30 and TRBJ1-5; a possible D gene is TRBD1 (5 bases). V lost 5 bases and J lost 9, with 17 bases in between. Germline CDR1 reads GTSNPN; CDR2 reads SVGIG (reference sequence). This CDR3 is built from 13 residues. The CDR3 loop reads CAWGGLTFGPQHF. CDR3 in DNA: TGTGCCTGGGGGGGACTGACCTTTGGGCCCCAGCATTTT. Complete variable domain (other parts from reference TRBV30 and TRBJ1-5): SQTIHQWPATLVQPVGSPLSLECTVEGTSNPNLYWYRQAAGRGLQLLFYSVGIGQISSEVPQNLSASRPQDRQFILSSKKLLLSDSGFYLCAWGGLTFGPQHFGDGTRLSIL.

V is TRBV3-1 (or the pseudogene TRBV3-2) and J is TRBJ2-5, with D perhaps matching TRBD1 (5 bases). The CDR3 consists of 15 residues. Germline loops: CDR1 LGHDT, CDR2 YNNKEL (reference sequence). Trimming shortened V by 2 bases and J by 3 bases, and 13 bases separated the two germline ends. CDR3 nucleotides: TGTGCCAGCAGCCAACTTCGGCCAGGGAAAGAGACCCAGTACTTC. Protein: CASSQLRPGKETQYF.

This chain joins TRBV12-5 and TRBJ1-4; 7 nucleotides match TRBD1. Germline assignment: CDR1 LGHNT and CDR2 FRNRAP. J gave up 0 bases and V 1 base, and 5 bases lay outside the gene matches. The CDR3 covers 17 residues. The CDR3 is CASGLGRTGATNEKLFF. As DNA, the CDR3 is TGTGCTAGTGGTTTGGGGCGGACAGGAGCAACTAATGAAAAACTGTTTTTT.

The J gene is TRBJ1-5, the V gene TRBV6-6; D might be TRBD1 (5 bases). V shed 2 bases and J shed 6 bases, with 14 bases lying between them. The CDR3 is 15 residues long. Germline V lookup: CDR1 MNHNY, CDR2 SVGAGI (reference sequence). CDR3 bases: TGTGCCAGCAGTTACAGGGGAAAACAACGTCAGCCCCAGCATTTT. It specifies CASSYRGKQRQPQHF.

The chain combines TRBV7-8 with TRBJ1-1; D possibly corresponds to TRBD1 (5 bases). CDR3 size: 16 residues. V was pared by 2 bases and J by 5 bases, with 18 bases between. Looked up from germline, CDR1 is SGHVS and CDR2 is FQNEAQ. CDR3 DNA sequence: TGTGCCAGCAGCTTACGGCAGGGATCGTTTTTTACTGAAGCTTTCTTT. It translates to CASSLRQGSFFTEAFF.

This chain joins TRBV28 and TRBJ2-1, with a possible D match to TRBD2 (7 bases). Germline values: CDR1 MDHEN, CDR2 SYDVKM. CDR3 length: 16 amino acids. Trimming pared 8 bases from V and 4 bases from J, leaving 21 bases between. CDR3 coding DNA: TGTGCCAGCCGCCTAGGTCGGGGGGCCGGTTACAATGAGCAGTTCTTC. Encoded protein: CASRLGRGAGYNEQFF.

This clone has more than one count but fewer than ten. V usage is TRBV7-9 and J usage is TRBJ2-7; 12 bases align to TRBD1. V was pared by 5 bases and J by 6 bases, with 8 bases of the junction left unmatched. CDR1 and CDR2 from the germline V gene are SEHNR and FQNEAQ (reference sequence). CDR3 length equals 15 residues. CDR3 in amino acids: CASSAPGQGAGEQYF. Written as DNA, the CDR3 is TGTGCCAGCAGCGCCCCGGGACAGGGGGCAGGCGAGCAGTACTTC.

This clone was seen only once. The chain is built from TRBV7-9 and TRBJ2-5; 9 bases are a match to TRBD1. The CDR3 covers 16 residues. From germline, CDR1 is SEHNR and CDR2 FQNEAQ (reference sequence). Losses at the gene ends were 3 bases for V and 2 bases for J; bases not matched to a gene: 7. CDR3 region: CASSFVVGQGQETQYF. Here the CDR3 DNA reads TGTGCCAGCAGCTTTGTAGTAGGACAGGGGCAAGAGACCCAGTACTTC.

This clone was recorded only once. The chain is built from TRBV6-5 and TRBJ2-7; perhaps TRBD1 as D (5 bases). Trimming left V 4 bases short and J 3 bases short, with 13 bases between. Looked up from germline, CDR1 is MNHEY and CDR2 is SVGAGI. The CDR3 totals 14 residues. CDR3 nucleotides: TGTGCCAGCAGTTCCTTCAGGGTGGGCTACGAGCAGTACTTC. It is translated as CASSSFRVGYEQYF.

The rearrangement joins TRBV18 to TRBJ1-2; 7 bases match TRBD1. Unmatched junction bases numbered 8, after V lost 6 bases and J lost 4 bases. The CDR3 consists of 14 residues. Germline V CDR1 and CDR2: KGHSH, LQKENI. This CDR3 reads CASSPGRDSYGYTF. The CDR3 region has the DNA TGTGCCAGCTCCCCTGGACGGGACAGCTATGGCTACACCTTC.